This TCR beta chain was retrieved from a study of circulating CD8 cells and anti-PD-1 response in melanoma. Study-wide results and caveats: TIGIT repertoires were least diverse, DNEG repertoires most diverse.

Looked up from germline, CDR1 is MGHRA and CDR2 is YSYEKL. CDR3 length: 16 residues. The V gene lost 0 bases and the J gene lost 0 bases, with 12 bases spanning the gap. The QIAseq Immune Repertoire TCR panel built the libraries from roughly 15 ng of total RNA. TCRdb reanalysed the reads using MiXCR and keeps one entry per CDR3 protein. The sample records about 1,000 distinct CDR3 sequences, approximately 9.7% being singletons. Sorting of live CD3+CD8+TCRalphabeta+ cells by PD-1 and/or TIGIT gave four subsets. By share of the sample, this clonotype is medium-sized. The antigen remains unidentified. Sequenced material: CD8+ T cells from PBMCs, taken at baseline or after one month of anti-PD-1 therapy (not recorded which). The rearrangement uses TRBV4-1 and TRBJ2-7; D may be TRBD1 (7 bases). This TCR derives from a human donor with melanoma. The CDR3 spells CASSQDRQGGSYEQYF. Here the CDR3 DNA reads TGCGCCAGCAGCCAAGATAGGCAGGGGGGCTCCTACGAGCAGTACTTC.